This T cell receptor beta chain was obtained from a study of CD8 T cells in ankylosing spondylitis. General study points: The authors found the disease-linked clones to be CD8+ and relatively rare in peripheral blood.

The length of the CDR3 is 14 residues. Per germline, CDR1 SGHDN and CDR2 FVKESK. The V end was cut by 1 base, the J end by 4 bases, with 7 bases between. Of note for this clonotype: Its antigen is as yet unknown.

TCRdb fed the 5' RACE reads into MiXCR, producing one record per CDR3 protein. The sample gives about 300,000 distinct CDR3 sequences, around 10% of which show up once; around 10% is in the top ten. This TCR was recovered from a female donor with ankylosing spondylitis or in good health (not recorded which). The specimen was blood, either unsorted or a sorted T cell fraction (not recorded which). The chain carries TRBV14 and TRBJ1-4; no definite D call. The CDR3 DNA reads as TGTGCCAGCAGCCAAGGGCAGGATAATGAAAAACTGTTTTTT. It is translated as CASSQGQDNEKLFF.